Listed below are T cell receptor beta chains from one sample, sequenced in a study of cytomegalovirus exposure and HLA in healthy donors. Generated by immunoSEQ multiplex PCR, the TCRdb table keeps only in-frame clones and is missing some. There are approximately 180,000 clones in the sample; around 75% occur only once, and roughly 1.6% lies in the top ten. The sequencing input was PBMCs. The origin of the receptors is a woman aged 45-60 years in good health and CMV-seronegative. Both conserved end residues are part of each CDR3. The D gene is left open where the match is weak. Clone size is stated in some rows and not others, as once, few, many or a class when expanded.

-	TRBJ1-4	TRBV9	TRBD1	CASSRGQVTNEKLFF	TGTGCCAGCAGCAGGGGACAGGTCACTAATGAAAAACTGTTTTTT
-	TRBJ1-2	TRBV6-1	-	CASSEVGGYGYTF	TGTGCCAGCAGTGAAGTGGGGGGCTATGGCTACACCTTC
-	TRBJ2-3	TRBV20-1	-	CSARLEAQYF	TGCAGTGCTAGACTAGAAGCGCAGTATTTT
-	TRBJ2-4	TRBV14	-	CASSPLTGIAKNIQYF	TGTGCCAGCAGCCCTTTAACAGGGATAGCCAAAAACATTCAGTACTTC
few	TRBJ1-1	TRBV5-1	TRBD1	CASSLQGDRNTEAFF	TGCGCCAGCAGCTTACAGGGGGATAGGAACACTGAAGCTTTCTTT
-	TRBJ1-5	TRBV19	-	CASSMLGSSNQPQHF	TGTGCCAGTAGTATGTTGGGCAGTAGCAATCAGCCCCAGCATTTT
-	TRBJ1-2	TRBV25-1	TRBD1	CASSEYPGDSYGYTF	TGTGCCAGCAGTGAATACCCAGGGGACAGCTATGGCTACACCTTC
few	TRBJ2-2	TRBV7-6	TRBD2	CASSLESLAGSGELFF	TGTGCCAGCAGCTTAGAAAGCCTAGCGGGGTCCGGGGAGCTGTTTTTT
-	TRBJ2-1	TRBV11-2	-	CASSLGTGKIYEQFF	TGTGCCAGCAGCTTAGGAACAGGGAAGATCTATGAGCAGTTCTTC
few	TRBJ1-2	TRBV6-6	-	CASSYQGSGGYTF	TGTGCCAGCAGTTATCAGGGTTCGGGCGGCTACACCTTC
-	TRBJ2-2	TRBV9	TRBD1	CASGQGMYTGELFF	TGTGCCAGCGGACAGGGAATGTACACCGGGGAGCTGTTTTTT
-	TRBJ1-1	TRBV13	-	CASSEEGNTEAFF	TGTGCCAGCAGTGAGGAGGGGAACACTGAAGCTTTCTTT
-	TRBJ1-5	TRBV7-2	-	CASSLSPLGGNQPQHF	TGTGCCAGCAGCTTATCCCCTTTGGGAGGGAATCAGCCCCAGCATTTT
-	TRBJ2-7	TRBV19	TRBD2	CASSTHTTSGDYEQYF	TGTGCCAGTAGTACCCACACGACTAGCGGAGACTACGAGCAGTACTTC
-	TRBJ1-3	TRBV18	-	CASSPLVDGLPGSGNTIYF	TGTGCCAGCTCACCCCTGGTTGACGGCTTGCCGGGCTCTGGAAACACCATATATTTT
-	TRBJ1-2	TRBV25-1	-	CASSDGESLYGYTF	TGTGCCAGCAGTGACGGGGAGAGTCTCTATGGCTACACCTTC
-	TRBJ2-7	TRBV4-1	-	CASSQDRLPTTYEQYF	TGCGCCAGCAGCCAAGATCGACTGCCAACTACCTACGAGCAGTACTTC
few	TRBJ1-1	TRBV5-8	TRBD1	CASSLVTGKAFF	TGTGCCAGCAGCTTAGTGACAGGGAAAGCTTTCTTT
few	TRBJ1-1	TRBV4-3	TRBD1	CASSNPTGGIARTEAFF	TGCGCCAGCAGCAACCCGACAGGGGGCATAGCAAGGACTGAAGCTTTCTTT
-	TRBJ2-1	TRBV2	TRBD2	CASSRLAGSSNEQFF	TGTGCCAGCAGTCGACTAGCGGGATCGTCCAATGAGCAGTTCTTC
-	TRBJ1-4	TRBV15	-	CATSREGVGPNEKLFF	TGTGCCACCAGCAGAGAAGGGGTGGGTCCTAATGAAAAACTGTTTTTT
-	TRBJ2-2	TRBV5-1	TRBD2	CASSPRSGRFSGELFF	TGCGCCAGCAGCCCACGTAGCGGGAGGTTCTCCGGGGAGCTGTTTTTT
-	TRBJ2-7	TRBV7-2	-	CASSDRTNYEQYF	TGTGCCAGCAGCGACCGGACTAACTACGAGCAGTACTTC
-	TRBJ2-7	TRBV5-4	TRBD2	CASSRGLAGVGEQYF	TGTGCCAGCAGCCGGGGACTAGCGGGAGTCGGCGAGCAGTACTTC
-	TRBJ1-1	TRBV28	-	CASSGGFSGAFF	TGTGCCAGCAGTGGGGGGTTTTCGGGGGCTTTCTTT
-	TRBJ2-5	TRBV9	-	CASSVVGEAQYF	TGTGCCAGCAGCGTAGTAGGAGAGGCCCAGTACTTC
few	TRBJ2-1	TRBV4-1	TRBD2	CASTSGGGKEQFF	TGCGCCAGCACTAGCGGGGGGGGTAAGGAGCAGTTCTTC
-	TRBJ2-7	TRBV30	-	CAWSVNGGSYEQYF	TGTGCCTGGAGTGTAAACGGGGGTTCCTACGAGCAGTACTTC
-	TRBJ2-2	TRBV7-7	TRBD2	CASRPGLAGNGELFF	TGTGCTAGCAGACCCGGACTAGCGGGAAACGGGGAGCTGTTTTTT
-	TRBJ1-5	TRBV4-3	-	CASSQGEYRSQHF	TGCGCCAGCAGCCAAGGCGAATACCGTTCCCAGCATTTT
-	TRBJ1-3	TRBV6-6	TRBD1	CASSFGTGVPGNTIYF	TGTGCCAGCAGTTTTGGGACAGGGGTCCCTGGAAACACCATATATTTT
few	TRBJ1-6	TRBV19	-	CASSNQEQYNSPLHF	TGTGCCAGTAGTAATCAAGAACAGTATAATTCACCCCTCCACTTT
-	TRBJ1-1	TRBV25-1	-	CASGDGLNTEAFF	TGTGCCAGCGGAGACGGGTTGAACACTGAAGCTTTCTTT
-	TRBJ2-5	TRBV7-2	-	CASRGPEDQETQYF	TGTGCCAGCAGAGGTCCTGAGGACCAAGAGACCCAGTACTTC
-	TRBJ2-1	TRBV11-3	TRBD2	CASSPKRGSGIYNEQFF	TGTGCCAGCAGTCCGAAAAGGGGTAGCGGGATCTACAATGAGCAGTTCTTC
-	TRBJ1-2	TRBV6-5	-	CASSRPGGNYGYTF	TGTGCCAGCAGTCGACCTGGCGGGAACTATGGCTACACCTTC
-	TRBJ2-7	TRBV28	-	CASSPTFTREQYF	TGTGCCAGCTCCCCGACATTTACTAGAGAGCAGTACTTC
once	TRBJ1-2	TRBV14	-	CASSQDPGLHYGYTF	TGTGCCAGCAGCCAAGATCCCGGACTTCACTATGGCTACACCTTC
-	TRBJ2-5	TRBV27	TRBD1	CASSTGTVQETQYF	TGTGCCAGCAGTACCGGGACAGTTCAAGAGACCCAGTACTTC
-	TRBJ2-3	TRBV7-9	TRBD2	CASSLPLAGLTDTQYF	TGTGCCAGCAGCCTACCACTAGCGGGACTCACAGATACGCAGTATTTT
-	TRBJ1-4	TRBV28	-	CASSYQGKTNEKLFF	TGTGCCAGCAGTTACCAGGGGAAGACTAATGAAAAACTGTTTTTT
-	TRBJ2-7	TRBV6-9	TRBD1	CASSPMWDRAPYEQYF	TGTGCCAGCAGTCCAATGTGGGACAGGGCCCCCTACGAGCAGTACTTC
-	TRBJ2-1	TRBV5-1	-	CASSLRQGYNEQFF	TGCGCCAGCAGCTTGAGGCAGGGCTACAATGAGCAGTTCTTC
-	TRBJ2-3	TRBV9	TRBD2	CASSAREGHTDTQYF	TGTGCCAGCAGCGCCCGGGAGGGGCACACAGATACGCAGTATTTT
-	TRBJ2-7	TRBV4-2	TRBD1	CASSQAGGTGGAVQYF	TGTGCCAGCAGCCAAGCGGGCGGGACAGGGGGCGCCGTACAGTACTTC
-	TRBJ2-3	TRBV4-1	TRBD1	CASSLIAPDRGSTDTQYF	TGCGCCAGCAGCCTAATAGCACCCGACAGGGGAAGCACAGATACGCAGTATTTT
-	TRBJ2-2	TRBV5-5	TRBD2	CASSPSAGINTGELFF	TGTGCCAGCAGTCCCTCAGCGGGGATCAACACCGGGGAGCTGTTTTTT
once	TRBJ1-2	TRBV28	TRBD1	CASTSSGTGWANYGYTF	TGTGCCAGCACCTCTTCCGGGACAGGTTGGGCTAACTATGGCTACACCTTC
-	TRBJ1-2	TRBV27	-	CASKKNPLSTNYGYTF	TGTGCCAGCAAAAAAAACCCTCTAAGTACTAACTATGGCTACACCTTC
-	TRBJ1-6	TRBV19	TRBD1	CASSIDTDRGQDSPLHF	TGTGCCAGTAGTATAGATACGGACAGGGGGCAAGATTCACCCCTCCACTTT
-	TRBJ2-7	TRBV18	TRBD1	CASAALQGKRAYEQYF	TGTGCCAGCGCCGCCTTACAGGGGAAGAGGGCTTACGAGCAGTACTTC
once	TRBJ2-3	TRBV29-1	-	CSVVWRGGTDTQYF	TGCAGCGTTGTTTGGCGGGGCGGCACAGATACGCAGTATTTT
-	TRBJ1-5	TRBV7-9	-	CASSEQGSNQPQHF	TGTGCCAGCAGTGAACAGGGCAGCAATCAGCCCCAGCATTTT